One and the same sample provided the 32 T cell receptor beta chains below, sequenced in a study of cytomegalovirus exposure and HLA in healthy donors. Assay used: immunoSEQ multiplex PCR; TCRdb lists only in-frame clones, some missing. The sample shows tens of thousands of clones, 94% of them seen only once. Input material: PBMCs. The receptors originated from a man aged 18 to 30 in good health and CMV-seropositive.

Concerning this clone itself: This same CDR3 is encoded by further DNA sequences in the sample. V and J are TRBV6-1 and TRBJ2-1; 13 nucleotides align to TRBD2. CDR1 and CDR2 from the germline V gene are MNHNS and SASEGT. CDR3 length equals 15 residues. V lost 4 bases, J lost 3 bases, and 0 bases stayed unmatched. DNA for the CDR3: TGTGCCAGCAGTGGGACTAGCGGGAGCTACAATGAGCAGTTCTTC. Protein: CASSGTSGSYNEQFF.

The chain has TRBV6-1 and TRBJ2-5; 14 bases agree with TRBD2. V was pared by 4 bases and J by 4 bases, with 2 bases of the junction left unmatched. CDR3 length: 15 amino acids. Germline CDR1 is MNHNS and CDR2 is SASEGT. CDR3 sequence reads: CASSGLAGGPETQYF. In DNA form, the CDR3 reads TGTGCCAGCAGTGGACTAGCGGGAGGGCCAGAGACCCAGTACTTC.

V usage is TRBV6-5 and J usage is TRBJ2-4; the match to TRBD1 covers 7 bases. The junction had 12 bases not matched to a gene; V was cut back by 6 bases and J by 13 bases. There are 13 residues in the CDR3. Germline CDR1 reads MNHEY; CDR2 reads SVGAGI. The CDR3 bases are TGTGCCAGCAGATTAACAGGGGCGGAACGGCAGTACTTC. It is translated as CASRLTGAERQYF.

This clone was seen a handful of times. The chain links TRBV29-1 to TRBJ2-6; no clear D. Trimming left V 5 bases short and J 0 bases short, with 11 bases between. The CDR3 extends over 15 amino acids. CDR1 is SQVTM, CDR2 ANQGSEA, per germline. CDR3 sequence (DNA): TGCAGCGTTCTAACTGACACCTCTGGGGCCAACGTCCTGACTTTC. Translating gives CSVLTDTSGANVLTF.

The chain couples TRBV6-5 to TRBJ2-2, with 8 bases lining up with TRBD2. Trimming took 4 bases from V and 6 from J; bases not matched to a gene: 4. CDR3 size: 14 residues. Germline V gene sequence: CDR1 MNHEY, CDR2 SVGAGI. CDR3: CASSFPGGAGELFF. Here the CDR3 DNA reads TGTGCCAGCAGTTTCCCCGGGGGGGCCGGGGAGCTGTTTTTT.

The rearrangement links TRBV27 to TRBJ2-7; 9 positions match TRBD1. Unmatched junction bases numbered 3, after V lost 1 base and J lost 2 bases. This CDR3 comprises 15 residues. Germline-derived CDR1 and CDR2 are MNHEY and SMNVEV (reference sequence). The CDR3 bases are TGTGCCAGCAGTTTATTTGGGACAGGGACCTACGAGCAGTACTTC. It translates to CASSLFGTGTYEQYF.

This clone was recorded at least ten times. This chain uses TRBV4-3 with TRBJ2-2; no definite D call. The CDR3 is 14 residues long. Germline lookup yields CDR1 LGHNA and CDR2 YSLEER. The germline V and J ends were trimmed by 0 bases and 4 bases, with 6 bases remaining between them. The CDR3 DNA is TGCGCCAGCAGCCAAGATAGTGGCACCGGGGAGCTGTTTTTT. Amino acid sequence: CASSQDSGTGELFF.

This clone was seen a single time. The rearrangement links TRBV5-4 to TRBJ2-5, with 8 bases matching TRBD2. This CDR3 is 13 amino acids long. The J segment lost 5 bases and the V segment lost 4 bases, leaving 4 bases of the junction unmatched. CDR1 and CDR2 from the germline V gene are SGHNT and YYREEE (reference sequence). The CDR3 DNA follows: TGTGCCAGCAGCGTGGGACTAGGGGAGACCCAGTACTTC. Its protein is CASSVGLGETQYF.

The CDR3 bases are TGTGCCAGCAGCCCAGGGATACCCTTCATGGATACGCAGTATTTT. It is translated as CASSPGIPFMDTQYF. The V and J genes are TRBV5-4 and TRBJ2-3, with TRBD1 as a possible D gene (5 bases). Germline CDR1 SGHNT, CDR2 YYREEE (reference sequence). The CDR3 contains 15 residues. Trimming took off 4 bases at V and 6 bases at J, with 18 bases between the two ends. The entire variable domain, with the rest obtained from reference TRBV5-4 and TRBJ2-3, is as follows: ETGVTQSPTHLIKTRGQQVTLRCSSQSGHNTVSWYQQALGQGPQFIFQYYREEENGRGNFPPRFSGLQFPNYSSELNVNALELDDSALYLCASSPGIPFMDTQYFGPGTRLTVL.

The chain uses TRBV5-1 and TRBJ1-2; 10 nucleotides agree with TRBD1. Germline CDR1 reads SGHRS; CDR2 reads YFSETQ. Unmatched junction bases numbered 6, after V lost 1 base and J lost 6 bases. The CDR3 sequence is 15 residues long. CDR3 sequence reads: CASSLRTGGQNGYTF. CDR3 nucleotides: TGCGCCAGCAGCTTGCGGACAGGGGGGCAGAATGGCTACACCTTC. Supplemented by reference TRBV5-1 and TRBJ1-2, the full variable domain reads KAGVTQTPRYLIKTRGQQVTLSCSPISGHRSVSWYQQTPGQGLQFLFEYFSETQRNKGNFPGRFSGRQFSNSRSEMNVSTLELGDSALYLCASSLRTGGQNGYTFGSGTRLTVV.

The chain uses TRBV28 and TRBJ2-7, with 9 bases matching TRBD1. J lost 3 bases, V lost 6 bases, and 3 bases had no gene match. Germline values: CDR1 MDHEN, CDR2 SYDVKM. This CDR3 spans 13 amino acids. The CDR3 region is CASSPGQGYEQYF. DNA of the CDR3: TGTGCCAGCAGCCCGGGACAGGGCTACGAGCAGTACTTC. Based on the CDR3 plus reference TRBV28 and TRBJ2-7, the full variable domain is DVKVTQSSRYLVKRTGEKVFLECVQDMDHENMFWYRQDPGLGLRLIYFSYDVKMKEKGDIPEGYSVSREKKERFSLILESASTNQTSMYLCASSPGQGYEQYFGPGTRLTVT.

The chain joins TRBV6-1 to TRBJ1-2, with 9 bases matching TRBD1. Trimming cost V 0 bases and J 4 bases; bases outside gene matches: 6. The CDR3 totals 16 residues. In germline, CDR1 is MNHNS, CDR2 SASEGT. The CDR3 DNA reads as TGTGCCAGCAGTGAAGCGAGGACAGGGGAGTCCTATGGCTACACCTTC. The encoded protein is CASSEARTGESYGYTF.

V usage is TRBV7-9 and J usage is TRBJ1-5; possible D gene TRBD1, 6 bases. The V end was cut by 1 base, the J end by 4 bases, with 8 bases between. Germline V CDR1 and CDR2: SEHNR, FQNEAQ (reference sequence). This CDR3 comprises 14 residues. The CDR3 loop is CASSLGTANQPQHF. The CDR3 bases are TGTGCCAGCAGCTTAGGGACAGCTAATCAGCCCCAGCATTTT.

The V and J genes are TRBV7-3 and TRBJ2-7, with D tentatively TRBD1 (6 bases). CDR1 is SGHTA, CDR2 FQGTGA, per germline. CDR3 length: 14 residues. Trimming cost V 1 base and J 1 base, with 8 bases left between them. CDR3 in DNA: TGTGCCAGCAGCTTAAAAGGACAGTCCTACGAGCAGTACTTC. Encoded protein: CASSLKGQSYEQYF.

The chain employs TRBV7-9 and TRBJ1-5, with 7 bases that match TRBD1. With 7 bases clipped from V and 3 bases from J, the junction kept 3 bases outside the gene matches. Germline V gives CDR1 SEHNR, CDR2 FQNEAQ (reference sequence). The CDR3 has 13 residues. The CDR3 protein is CASTTGDNQPQHF. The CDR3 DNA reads TGTGCCAGCACTACAGGGGACAATCAGCCCCAGCATTTT.

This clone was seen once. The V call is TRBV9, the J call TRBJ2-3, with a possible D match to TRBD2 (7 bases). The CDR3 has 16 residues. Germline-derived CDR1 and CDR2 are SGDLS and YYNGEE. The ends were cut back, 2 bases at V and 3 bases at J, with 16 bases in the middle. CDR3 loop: CASSVISGGITDTQYF. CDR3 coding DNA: TGTGCCAGCAGCGTGATATCGGGGGGCATTACAGATACGCAGTATTTT.

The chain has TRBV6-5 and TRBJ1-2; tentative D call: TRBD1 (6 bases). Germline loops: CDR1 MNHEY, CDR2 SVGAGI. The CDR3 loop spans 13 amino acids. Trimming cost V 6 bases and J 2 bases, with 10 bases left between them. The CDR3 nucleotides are TGTGCCAGCAGGAGGACAGCAAACTATGGCTACACCTTC. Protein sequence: CASRRTANYGYTF.

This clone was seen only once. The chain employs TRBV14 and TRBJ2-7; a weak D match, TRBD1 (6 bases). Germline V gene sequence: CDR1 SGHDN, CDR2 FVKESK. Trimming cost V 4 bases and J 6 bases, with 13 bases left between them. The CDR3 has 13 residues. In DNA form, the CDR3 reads TGTGCCAGCAGCCGGGTAGTAGGGGGCGAGCAGTACTTC. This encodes CASSRVVGGEQYF.

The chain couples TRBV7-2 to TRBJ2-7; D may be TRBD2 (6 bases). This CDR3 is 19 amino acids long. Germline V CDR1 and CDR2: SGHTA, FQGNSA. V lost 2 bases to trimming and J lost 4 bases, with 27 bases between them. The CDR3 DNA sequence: TGTGCCAGCAGCTTAAGGTGGACTACTTCCAATGGGGCAGGTTACGAGCAGTACTTC. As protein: CASSLRWTTSNGAGYEQYF.

Here the CDR3 reads CASSLVTGESYEQYF. CDR3 sequence (DNA): TGTGCCAGCAGCTTAGTGACAGGCGAGTCCTACGAGCAGTACTTC. The rearrangement links TRBV11-3 to TRBJ2-7; D might be TRBD1 (6 bases). Germline assignment: CDR1 SGHNT and CDR2 YENEEA. Trimming cost V 1 base and J 1 base, with 11 bases left between them. The CDR3 is 15 amino acids.

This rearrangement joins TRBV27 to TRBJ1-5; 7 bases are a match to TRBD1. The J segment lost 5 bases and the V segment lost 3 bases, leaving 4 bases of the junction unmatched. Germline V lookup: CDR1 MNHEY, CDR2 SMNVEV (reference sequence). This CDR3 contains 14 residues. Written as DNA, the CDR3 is TGTGCCAGCAGTTTGGAGGGGGCGTATCAGCCCCAGCATTTT. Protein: CASSLEGAYQPQHF.

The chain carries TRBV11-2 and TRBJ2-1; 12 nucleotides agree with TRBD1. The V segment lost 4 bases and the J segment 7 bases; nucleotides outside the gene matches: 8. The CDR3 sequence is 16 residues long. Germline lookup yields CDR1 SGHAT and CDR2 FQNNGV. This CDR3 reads CASSYPGQGARNEQFF. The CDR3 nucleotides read TGTGCCAGCAGCTATCCGGGACAGGGGGCGCGTAATGAGCAGTTCTTC.

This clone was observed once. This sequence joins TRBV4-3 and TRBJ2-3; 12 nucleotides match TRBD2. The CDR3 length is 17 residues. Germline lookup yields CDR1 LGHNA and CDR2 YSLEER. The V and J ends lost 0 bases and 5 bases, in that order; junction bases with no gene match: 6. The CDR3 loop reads CASSQDFRTSGIDTQYF. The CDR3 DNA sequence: TGCGCCAGCAGCCAAGATTTTAGGACTAGCGGGATAGATACGCAGTATTTT.

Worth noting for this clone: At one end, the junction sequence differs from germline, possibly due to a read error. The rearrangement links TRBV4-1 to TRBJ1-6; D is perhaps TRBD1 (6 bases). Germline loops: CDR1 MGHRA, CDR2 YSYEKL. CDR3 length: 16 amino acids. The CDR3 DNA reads TGCGCCAGCAGCCAAGGCAGGGGATCCTCTAATTCACCCCTCCACTTT. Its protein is CASSQGRGSSNSPLHF.

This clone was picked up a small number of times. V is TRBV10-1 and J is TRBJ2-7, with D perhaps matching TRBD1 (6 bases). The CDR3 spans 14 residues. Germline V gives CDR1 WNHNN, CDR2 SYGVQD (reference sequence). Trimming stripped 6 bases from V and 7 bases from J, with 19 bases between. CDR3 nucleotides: TGCGCCAGCAGCCGGGACACCTCGGCCGAGGAGCAGTACTTC. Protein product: CASSRDTSAEEQYF.

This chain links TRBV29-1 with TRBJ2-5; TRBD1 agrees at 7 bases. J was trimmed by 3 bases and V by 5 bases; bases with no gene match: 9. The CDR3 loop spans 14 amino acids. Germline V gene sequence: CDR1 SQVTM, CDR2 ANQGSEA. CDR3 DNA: TGCAGCGTTCTCTTCCTGACAGGGAAAGAGACCCAGTACTTC. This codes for CSVLFLTGKETQYF.

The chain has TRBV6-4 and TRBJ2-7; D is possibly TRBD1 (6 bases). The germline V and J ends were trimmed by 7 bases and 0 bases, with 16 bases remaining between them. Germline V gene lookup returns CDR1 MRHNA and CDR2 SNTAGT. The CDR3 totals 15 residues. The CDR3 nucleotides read TGTGCCAGCACGACCGACAGGCTTAGCTCCTACGAGCAGTACTTC. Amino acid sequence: CASTTDRLSSYEQYF.

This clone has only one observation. CDR3 sequence (DNA): TGTGCCAGCAGCATCGGGACAGGGGAAAGGAACACTGAAGCTTTCTTT. Amino acid sequence: CASSIGTGERNTEAFF. This chain links TRBV28 with TRBJ1-1; 10 nucleotides line up with TRBD1. This CDR3 spans 16 amino acids. The V gene's germline CDR1 is MDHEN and CDR2 SYDVKM. After removal of 6 bases from V and 1 base from J, the junction contained 8 bases not matched to a gene.

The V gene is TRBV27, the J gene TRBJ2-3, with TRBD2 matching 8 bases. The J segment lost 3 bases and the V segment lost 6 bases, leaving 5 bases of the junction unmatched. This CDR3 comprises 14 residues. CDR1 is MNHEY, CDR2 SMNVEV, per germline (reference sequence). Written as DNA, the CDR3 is TGTGCCAGCAGGCGAGCGGGAGCTACAGATACGCAGTATTTT. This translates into CASRRAGATDTQYF.

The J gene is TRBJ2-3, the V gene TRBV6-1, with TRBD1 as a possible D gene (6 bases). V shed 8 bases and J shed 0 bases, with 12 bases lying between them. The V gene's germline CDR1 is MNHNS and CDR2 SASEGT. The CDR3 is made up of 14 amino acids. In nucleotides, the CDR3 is TGTGCCAGCTGTTGGACAGCTAGCACAGATACGCAGTATTTT. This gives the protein CASCWTASTDTQYF.

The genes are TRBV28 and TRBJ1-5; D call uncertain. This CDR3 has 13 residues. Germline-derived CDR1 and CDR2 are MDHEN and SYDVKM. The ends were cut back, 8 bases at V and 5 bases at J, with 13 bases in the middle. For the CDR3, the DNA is TGTGCCAGCGCCCGGTCGGGAGATCAGCCCCAGCATTTT. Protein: CASARSGDQPQHF.

The CDR3, as DNA: TGCGCCAGCAGCCCAACAGGGATTTACGCTACCGAGCAGTACTTC. Its protein is CASSPTGIYATEQYF. The chain couples TRBV5-1 to TRBJ2-7; weak D call: TRBD1 (6 bases). The length of the CDR3 is 15 residues. V was shortened by 4 bases and J by 6 bases, with 20 bases between the two germline ends. CDR1 SGHRS and CDR2 YFSETQ come from the germline V gene.